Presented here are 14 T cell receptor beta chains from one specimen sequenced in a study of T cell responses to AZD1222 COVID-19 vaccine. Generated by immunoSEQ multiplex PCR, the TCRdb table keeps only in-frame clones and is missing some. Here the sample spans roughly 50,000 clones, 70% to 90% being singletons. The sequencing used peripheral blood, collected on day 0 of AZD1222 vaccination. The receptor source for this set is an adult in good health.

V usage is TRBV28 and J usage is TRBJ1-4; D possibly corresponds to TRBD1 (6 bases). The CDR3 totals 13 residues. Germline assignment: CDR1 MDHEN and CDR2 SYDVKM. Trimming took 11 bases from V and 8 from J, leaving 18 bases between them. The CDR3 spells CAAGGVNGEKLFF. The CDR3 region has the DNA TGTGCCGCCGGGGGCGTCAATGGAGAAAAACTGTTTTTT. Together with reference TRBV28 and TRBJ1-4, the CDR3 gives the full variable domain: DVKVTQSSRYLVKRTGEKVFLECVQDMDHENMFWYRQDPGLGLRLIYFSYDVKMKEKGDIPEGYSVSREKKERFSLILESASTNQTSMYLCAAGGVNGEKLFFGSGTQLSVL.

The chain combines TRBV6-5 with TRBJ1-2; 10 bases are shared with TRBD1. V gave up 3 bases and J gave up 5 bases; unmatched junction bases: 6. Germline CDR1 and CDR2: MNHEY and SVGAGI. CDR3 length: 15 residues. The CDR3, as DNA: TGTGCCAGCAGTTATCGACGGACAGGGGGTTATGGCTACACCTTC. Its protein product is CASSYRRTGGYGYTF.

This CDR3 is CASSPPDYLRTQYF. CDR3 nucleotide sequence: TGTGCCAGCAGCCCCCCGGACTACCTCAGGACGCAGTATTTT. The V gene is TRBV7-3, the J gene TRBJ2-3; the D gene is possibly TRBD2 (6 bases). The CDR3 is made up of 14 amino acids. From germline, CDR1 is SGHTA and CDR2 FQGTGA. V lost 5 bases to trimming and J lost 9 bases, with 18 bases between them.

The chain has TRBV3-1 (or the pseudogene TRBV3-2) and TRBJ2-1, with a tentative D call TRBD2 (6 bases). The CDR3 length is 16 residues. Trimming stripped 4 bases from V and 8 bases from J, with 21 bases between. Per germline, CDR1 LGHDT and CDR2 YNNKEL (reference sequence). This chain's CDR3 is CASSRTLAVGPHEQFF. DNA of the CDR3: TGTGCCAGCAGCCGCACCTTAGCGGTCGGTCCTCATGAGCAGTTCTTC.

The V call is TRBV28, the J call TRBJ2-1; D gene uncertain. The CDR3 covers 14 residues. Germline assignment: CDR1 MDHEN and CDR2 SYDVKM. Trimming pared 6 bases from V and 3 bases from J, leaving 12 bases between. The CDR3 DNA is TGTGCCAGCAGCTCTCAACGAATCTACAATGAGCAGTTCTTC. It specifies CASSSQRIYNEQFF. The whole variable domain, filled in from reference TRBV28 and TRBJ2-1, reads DVKVTQSSRYLVKRTGEKVFLECVQDMDHENMFWYRQDPGLGLRLIYFSYDVKMKEKGDIPEGYSVSREKKERFSLILESASTNQTSMYLCASSSQRIYNEQFFGPGTRLTVL.

The CDR3 nucleotides read TGTGCCAGCAGTTACCGACTAGCGGCGAACACCGGGGAGCTGTTTTTT. Protein product: CASSYRLAANTGELFF. V usage is TRBV6-2 or TRBV6-3 and J usage is TRBJ2-2; TRBD2 matches 9 bases. CDR1 and CDR2 from the germline V gene are MNHEY and SVGEGT. This CDR3 has 16 residues. The ends lost 2 bases at V and 0 bases at J; junction bases unmatched: 1.

The CDR3 DNA sequence: TGTGCCAGCAGCAAGCTTAACCTAGAGACCCAGTACTTC. Its protein is CASSKLNLETQYF. This chain joins TRBV21-1 and TRBJ2-5. TRBV21-1 is a documented pseudogene. This CDR3 is built from 13 residues.

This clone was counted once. The CDR3 protein is CASSILFGELFF. As DNA, the CDR3 is TGTGCCAGTAGTATTCTTTTCGGGGAGCTGTTTTTT. V usage is TRBV19 and J usage is TRBJ2-2; D call uncertain. CDR1 is LNHDA, CDR2 SQIVND, per germline (reference sequence). Deletions cut 3 bases from V and 7 bases from J, with 6 bases between. The CDR3 runs 12 residues.

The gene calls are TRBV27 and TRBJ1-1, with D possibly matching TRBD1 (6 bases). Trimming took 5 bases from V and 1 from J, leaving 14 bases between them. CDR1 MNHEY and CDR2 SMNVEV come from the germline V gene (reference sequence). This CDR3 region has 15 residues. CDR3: CASSPGTLPNTEAFF. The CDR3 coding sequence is TGTGCCAGCAGTCCCGGGACATTACCGAACACTGAAGCTTTCTTT.

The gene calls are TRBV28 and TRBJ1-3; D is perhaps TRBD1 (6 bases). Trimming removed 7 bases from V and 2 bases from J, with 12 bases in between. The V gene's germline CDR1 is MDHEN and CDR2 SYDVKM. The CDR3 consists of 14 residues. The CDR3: CASTATGTGNTIYF. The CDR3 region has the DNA TGTGCCAGCACCGCGACAGGTACTGGAAACACCATATATTTT. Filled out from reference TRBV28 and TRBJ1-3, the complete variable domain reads DVKVTQSSRYLVKRTGEKVFLECVQDMDHENMFWYRQDPGLGLRLIYFSYDVKMKEKGDIPEGYSVSREKKERFSLILESASTNQTSMYLCASTATGTGNTIYFGEGSWLTVV.

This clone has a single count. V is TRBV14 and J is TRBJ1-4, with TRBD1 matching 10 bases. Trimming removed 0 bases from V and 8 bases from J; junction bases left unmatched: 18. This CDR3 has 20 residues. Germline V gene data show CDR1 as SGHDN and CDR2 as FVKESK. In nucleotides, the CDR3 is TGTGCCAGCAGCCAAGAGAGGCCGTTACTAGCGGGACAGGGGCGGGAAAAACTGTTTTTT. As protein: CASSQERPLLAGQGREKLFF.

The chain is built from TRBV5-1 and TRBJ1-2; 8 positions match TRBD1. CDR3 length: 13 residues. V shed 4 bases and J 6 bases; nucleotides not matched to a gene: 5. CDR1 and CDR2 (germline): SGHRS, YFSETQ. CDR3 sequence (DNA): TGCGCCAGCAGCCTCGGACAGGGAAATGGCTACACCTTC. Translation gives CASSLGQGNGYTF.

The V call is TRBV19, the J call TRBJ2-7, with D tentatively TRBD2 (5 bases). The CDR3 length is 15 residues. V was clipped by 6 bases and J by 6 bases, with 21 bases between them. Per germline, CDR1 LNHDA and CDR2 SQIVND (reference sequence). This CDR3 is CASRSTPGSYAEQYF. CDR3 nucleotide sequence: TGTGCCAGTAGATCTACTCCGGGATCTTACGCCGAGCAGTACTTC. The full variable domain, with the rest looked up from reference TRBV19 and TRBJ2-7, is DGGITQSPKYLFRKEGQNVTLSCEQNLNHDAMYWYRQDPGQGLRLIYYSQIVNDFQKGDIAEGYSVSREKKESFPLTVTSAQKNPTAFYLCASRSTPGSYAEQYFGPGTRLTVT.

This CDR3 reads CAISLRGTNTGELFF. The CDR3 nucleotides read TGTGCCATCAGCCTCAGGGGAACAAACACCGGGGAGCTGTTTTTT. This chain joins TRBV10-3 and TRBJ2-2, with D perhaps matching TRBD1 (6 bases). CDR1 and CDR2 (germline): ENHRY, SYGVKD. Trimming cost V 6 bases and J 2 bases, with 13 bases left between them. This CDR3 has 15 residues.